Shown below are 23 T cell receptor beta chains from a single sample sequenced in a study of blood T cells in healthy people across ages. Together with a sample-barcoded 5' primer, a J-beta primer mix was included in a second PCR lasting roughly 6 to 12 cycles. From the 5' RACE reads, TCRdb called clonotypes with MiXCR, one entry per CDR3 protein. This sample has around 820,000 distinct CDR3 sequences; roughly 25% occur once, and the top ten carry approximately 3.7%. These records were also assigned to another study, of T cells of mothers and their children.

Sequencing used blood. The receptor set was obtained from a boy younger than 18 in good health.

The chain links TRBV27 to TRBJ2-7, with D perhaps TRBD2 (5 bases). CDR3 length: 15 residues. From germline, CDR1 is MNHEY and CDR2 SMNVEV (reference sequence). Trimming stripped 2 bases from V and 4 bases from J, with 15 bases between. The CDR3 here is CASSLRAGGIYEQYF. CDR3 nucleotide sequence: TGTGCCAGCAGTTTAAGGGCAGGAGGCATATACGAGCAGTACTTC.

This clonotype showed up just a few times. The chain carries TRBV5-1 and TRBJ1-2; D uncertain. The CDR3 is 15 residues long. Between the trimmed V and J ends, which lost 3 bases and 3 bases, there was a span of 15 bases. Looked up from germline, CDR1 is SGHRS and CDR2 is YFSETQ. The chain's CDR3 is CASSYRGRRDYGYTF. CDR3 nucleotides: TGCGCCAGCAGCTACCGTGGACGACGGGACTATGGCTACACCTTC.

The chain joins TRBV20-1 to TRBJ2-5; 7 bases align to TRBD2. The J call is uncertain, as TRBJ2-1 better fits the DNA end. Germline V CDR1 and CDR2: DFQATT, SNEGSKA (reference sequence). The CDR3 length is 16 residues. CDR3 sequence reads: CSARDRRRGSYNEQFF. For the CDR3, the DNA is TGCAGTGCTAGAGATCGCCGGCGGGGGAGCTACAATGAGCAGTTCTTC.

The J gene is TRBJ2-3, the V gene TRBV10-3, with D tentatively TRBD2 (5 bases). The V end was cut by 10 bases, the J end by 0 bases, with 11 bases between. Germline CDR1 ENHRY, CDR2 SYGVKD. This CDR3 has 13 residues. CDR3 sequence (DNA): TGTGCCAACTCGGAGCGGAGCACAGATACGCAGTATTTT. Translation: CANSERSTDTQYF.

This clonotype was recorded a few times. The genes are TRBV6-2 or TRBV6-3 and TRBJ1-2; a possible D gene is TRBD1 (6 bases). The CDR3 totals 15 residues. Per germline, CDR1 MNHEY and CDR2 SVGEGT. Trimming shortened V by 6 bases and J by 7 bases, and 21 bases separated the two germline ends. The CDR3 sequence: CASRSTGRRESGYTF. The CDR3 nucleotides read TGTGCCAGCAGGTCTACAGGGAGGCGTGAAAGTGGCTACACCTTC.

The J gene is TRBJ2-7, the V gene TRBV19; D call uncertain. V dropped 4 bases and J dropped 3 bases, with 19 bases sitting between them. From germline, CDR1 is LNHDA and CDR2 SQIVND (reference sequence). This CDR3 is built from 16 residues. In nucleotides, the CDR3 is TGTGCCAGTAGTACCCCCTCAGGAAGCTTTGACTACGAGCAGTACTTC. Translation: CASSTPSGSFDYEQYF.

This clonotype has just a few counts. The gene calls are TRBV15 and TRBJ2-5, with 10 bases fitting TRBD1. V gave up 1 base and J gave up 3 bases; unmatched junction bases: 2. The length of the CDR3 is 15 residues. CDR1 and CDR2 (germline): LNHNV, YYDKDF (reference sequence). CDR3 DNA sequence: TGTGCCACCAGCAGAGTGGGGACAGGGGAAGAGACCCAGTACTTC. Translated, it gives CATSRVGTGEETQYF.

The V call is TRBV6-2 or TRBV6-3, the J call TRBJ2-7, with D possibly matching TRBD1 (5 bases). Per the germline V gene, CDR1 is MNHEY and CDR2 is SVGEGT. V lost 3 bases and J 3 bases, leaving 15 bases between the germline ends. The CDR3 is 15 amino acids. The CDR3: CASSYPPVRDYEQYF. The DNA for the CDR3 is TGTGCCAGCAGTTATCCCCCAGTCAGGGACTACGAGCAGTACTTC.

CDR3 loop: CSVVPAGGNTIYF. CDR3 DNA sequence: TGCAGCGTTGTTCCGGCAGGGGGAAACACCATATATTTT. J is TRBJ1-3 and V is TRBV29-1; possible D gene TRBD1, 5 bases. The CDR3 contains 13 residues. V gave up 4 bases and J gave up 4 bases, with 11 bases separating them. Germline CDR1 SQVTM, CDR2 ANQGSEA.

The chain combines TRBV14 with TRBJ2-5, with D possibly being TRBD1 or TRBD2 (5 bases each). Per the germline V gene, CDR1 is SGHDN and CDR2 is FVKESK. Trimming shortened V by 2 bases and J by 3 bases, and 16 bases separated the two germline ends. This CDR3 has 16 residues. In DNA form, the CDR3 reads TGTGCCAGCAGCCAACGGCGCCCCTTGGGGGAAGAGACCCAGTACTTC. Encoded protein: CASSQRRPLGEETQYF.

The rearrangement uses TRBV2 and TRBJ2-5; no firm D call. There are 14 residues in the CDR3. Trimming pared 4 bases from V and 2 bases from J, leaving 11 bases between. Germline-derived CDR1 and CDR2 are SNHLY and FYNNEI. CDR3 DNA sequence: TGTGCCAGCAGTGGTAGGAACGTACAAGAGACCCAGTACTTC. It translates to CASSGRNVQETQYF.

The chain recombines TRBV29-1 with TRBJ2-6, with 9 bases fitting TRBD1. The CDR3 spans 16 residues. Germline loops: CDR1 SQVTM, CDR2 ANQGSEA. J lost 0 bases, V lost 4 bases, and 4 bases had no gene match. The CDR3 protein is CSVGTGAGSGANVLTF. In DNA, the CDR3 is TGCAGCGTTGGGACAGGGGCCGGCTCTGGGGCCAACGTCCTGACTTTC. The full variable domain, in which reference TRBV29-1 and TRBJ2-6 provide the parts outside the CDR3, is SAVISQKPSRDICQRGTSLTIQCQVDSQVTMMFWYRQQPGQSLTLIATANQGSEATYESGFVIDKFPISRPNLTFSTLTVSNMSPEDSSIYLCSVGTGAGSGANVLTFGAGSRLTVL.

The rearrangement links TRBV6-5 to TRBJ1-2; a weak D match, TRBD1 (6 bases). Germline assignment: CDR1 MNHEY and CDR2 SVGAGI. This CDR3 has 13 amino acids. Deletions cut 7 bases from V and 1 base from J, with 10 bases between. The DNA of the CDR3 is TGTGCCAGCAAAGGGGGGATTAACTATGGCTACACCTTC. This sequence encodes CASKGGINYGYTF.

In this sample, this clonotype turned up a few times. This rearrangement joins TRBV5-1 to TRBJ2-2; 9 bases are shared with TRBD1. V trimming: 0 bases; J trimming: 7 bases; junction bases outside the gene matches: 7. The CDR3 loop spans 16 amino acids. Germline V gene lookup returns CDR1 SGHRS and CDR2 YFSETQ. The CDR3 bases are TGCGCCAGCAGCTTGGAACAGGGGGCGCTGAGCGGGGAGCTGTTTTTT. Residues: CASSLEQGALSGELFF.

This clonotype was seen only a few times. The chain uses TRBV11-2 and TRBJ2-3; 10 bases line up with TRBD1. The V gene end was trimmed by 0 bases and the J gene end by 5 bases; junction bases not matched to a gene: 5. CDR1 is SGHAT, CDR2 FQNNGV, per germline. CDR3 length: 16 residues. CDR3 nucleotide sequence: TGTGCCAGCAGCTTAGACGACAGGGGGCGCGGAGATACGCAGTATTTT. Its protein is CASSLDDRGRGDTQYF. The full variable domain, with the rest looked up from reference TRBV11-2 and TRBJ2-3, is EAGVAQSPRYKIIEKRQSVAFWCNPISGHATLYWYQQILGQGPKLLIQFQNNGVVDDSQLPKDRFSAERLKGVDSTLKIQPAKLEDSAVYLCASSLDDRGRGDTQYFGPGTRLTVL.

This chain's CDR3 is CASSAERVDTQYF. In DNA form, the CDR3 reads TGCGCCAGCAGCGCCGAACGTGTTGATACGCAGTATTTT. The chain carries TRBV5-1 and TRBJ2-3, with D uncertain. This CDR3 has 13 residues. Germline CDR1 SGHRS, CDR2 YFSETQ. Between the trimmed V and J ends, which lost 4 bases and 6 bases, there was a span of 12 bases.

This clonotype was seen ten or more times. The chain carries TRBV20-1 and TRBJ2-5, with a possible D match to TRBD1 (7 bases). Germline lookup yields CDR1 DFQATT and CDR2 SNEGSKA (reference sequence). The CDR3 has 13 residues. The V end was cut by 1 base, the J end by 11 bases, with 17 bases between. The CDR3 loop is CSARASTGAGQYF. The CDR3 DNA sequence: TGCAGTGCTAGAGCGTCAACAGGGGCGGGGCAGTACTTC.

V and J are TRBV10-3 and TRBJ2-5, with TRBD2 identical over 7 bases. From germline, CDR1 is ENHRY and CDR2 SYGVKD. V was clipped by 4 bases and J by 4 bases; unmatched bases: 3. CDR3 size: 13 residues. The chain's CDR3 is CAISATGGETQYF. In DNA, the CDR3 is TGTGCCATCAGTGCAACGGGAGGAGAGACCCAGTACTTC.

The chain recombines TRBV7-8 with TRBJ2-4, with TRBD2 matching over 7 bases. From germline, CDR1 is SGHVS and CDR2 FQNEAQ. V gave up 7 bases and J gave up 1 base; unmatched junction bases: 7. The CDR3 runs 15 residues. This chain's CDR3 is CASTGRGSAKNIQYF. The DNA of the CDR3 is TGTGCCAGCACGGGCCGCGGGAGCGCCAAAAACATTCAGTACTTC.

The V call is TRBV7-9, the J call TRBJ2-2; a weak D match, TRBD1 (5 bases). Trimming removed 1 base at V and 5 bases at J, with 11 bases between. Looked up from germline, CDR1 is SEHNR and CDR2 is FQNEAQ (reference sequence). CDR3 length: 15 amino acids. As DNA, the CDR3 is TGTGCCAGCAGCTTAGTATCGACAGTTACCGGGGAGCTGTTTTTT. Translation gives CASSLVSTVTGELFF. The full variable domain, in which reference TRBV7-9 and TRBJ2-2 provide the parts outside the CDR3, is DTGVSQNPRHKITKRGQNVTFRCDPISEHNRLYWYRQTLGQGPEFLTYFQNEAQLEKSRLLSDRFSAERPKGSFSTLEIQRTEQGDSAMYLCASSLVSTVTGELFFGEGSRLTVL.

This chain joins TRBV20-1 and TRBJ2-3; 13 bases map to TRBD2. Germline V CDR1 and CDR2: DFQATT, SNEGSKA (reference sequence). J gave up 4 bases and V 5 bases, and 9 bases lay outside the gene matches. This CDR3 is built from 16 residues. The CDR3 spells CSAPRTSGSTPDTQYF. The CDR3 nucleotides read TGCAGTGCTCCGAGGACTAGCGGGAGTACCCCAGATACGCAGTATTTT.

This clonotype has a handful of counts. The rearrangement uses TRBV4-1 and TRBJ2-5, with D tentatively TRBD2 (6 bases). The CDR3 covers 15 residues. Germline lookup yields CDR1 MGHRA and CDR2 YSYEKL. With 0 bases removed from V and 5 bases from J, the gap between germline ends came to 13 bases. The CDR3 spells CASSQDPDRGETQYF. For the CDR3, the DNA is TGCGCCAGCAGCCAAGATCCAGACCGGGGGGAGACCCAGTACTTC.

The sample holds a few counts of this clonotype. The junction departs from germline at one end; a sequencing error may be responsible. The V call is TRBV5-1, the J call TRBJ2-5; the D gene is possibly TRBD2 (5 bases). The CDR3 spans 13 residues. The germline V gene encodes CDR1 SGHRS and CDR2 YFSETQ. The CDR3 loop reads CASSLGGEETQHF. CDR3 DNA sequence: TGCGCCAGCAGCTTGGGGGGAGAAGAGACCCAGCACTTC. The full variable domain, its missing parts supplied by reference TRBV5-1 and TRBJ2-5, is KAGVTQTPRYLIKTRGQQVTLSCSPISGHRSVSWYQQTPGQGLQFLFEYFSETQRNKGNFPGRFSGRQFSNSRSEMNVSTLELGDSALYLCASSLGGEETQHFGPGTRLLVL.